This T cell receptor beta chain was retrieved from a study of blood T cell repertoires in COVID-19. The wider study: Samples came from the United States, Italy and Spain, spanning acute and convalescent COVID-19.

Profiled with immunoSEQ multiplex PCR; TCRdb holds only in-frame clones, not every one. Of 140,000 or so clones listed, 80% are singletons. This CDR3 has 16 residues. The germline V gene has CDR1 LNHDA and CDR2 SQIVND (reference sequence). The germline V and J ends were trimmed by 10 bases and 2 bases, with 22 bases remaining between them. The sample taken for sequencing was peripheral blood. This TCR was recovered from a man between 65 and 80 years old who had recovered from COVID-19. This chain joins TRBV19 and TRBJ2-3; weak D call: TRBD2 (5 bases). The CDR3 DNA follows: TGTGCCACCCCTCTACGGGCTAAACTAGACACAGATACGCAGTATTTT. Encoded protein: CATPLRAKLDTDTQYF.